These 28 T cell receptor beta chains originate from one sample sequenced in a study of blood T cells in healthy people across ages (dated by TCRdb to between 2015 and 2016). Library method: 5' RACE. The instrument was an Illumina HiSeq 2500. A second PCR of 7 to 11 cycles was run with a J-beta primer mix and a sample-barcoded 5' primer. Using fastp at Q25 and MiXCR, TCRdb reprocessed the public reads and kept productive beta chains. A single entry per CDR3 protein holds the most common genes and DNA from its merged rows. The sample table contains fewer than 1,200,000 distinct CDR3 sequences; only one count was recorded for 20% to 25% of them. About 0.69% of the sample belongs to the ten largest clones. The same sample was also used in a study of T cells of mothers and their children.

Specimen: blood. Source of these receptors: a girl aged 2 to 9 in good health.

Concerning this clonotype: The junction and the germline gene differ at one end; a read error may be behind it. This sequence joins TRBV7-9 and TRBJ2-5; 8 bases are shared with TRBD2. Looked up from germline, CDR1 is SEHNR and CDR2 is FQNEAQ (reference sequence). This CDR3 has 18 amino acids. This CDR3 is CASSFPVIKLADQETQYF. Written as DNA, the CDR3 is TGCGCCAGCAGCTTCCCCGTTATAAAACTAGCGGATCAAGAGACCCAGTACTTC.

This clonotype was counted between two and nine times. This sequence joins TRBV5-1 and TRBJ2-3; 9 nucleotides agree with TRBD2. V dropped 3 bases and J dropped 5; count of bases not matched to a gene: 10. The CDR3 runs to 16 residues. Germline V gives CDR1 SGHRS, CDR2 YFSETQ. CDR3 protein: CASSSGSSGSGDTQYF. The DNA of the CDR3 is TGCGCCAGCAGCTCCGGAAGTAGCGGGAGTGGAGATACGCAGTATTTT.

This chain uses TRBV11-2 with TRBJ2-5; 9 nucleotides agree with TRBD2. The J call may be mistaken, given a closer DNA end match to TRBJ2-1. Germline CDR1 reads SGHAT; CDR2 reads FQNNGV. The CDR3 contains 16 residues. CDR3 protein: CATERLLAGLHNEQFF. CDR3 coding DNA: TGTGCCACCGAAAGGTTGCTAGCGGGATTGCACAATGAGCAGTTCTTC.

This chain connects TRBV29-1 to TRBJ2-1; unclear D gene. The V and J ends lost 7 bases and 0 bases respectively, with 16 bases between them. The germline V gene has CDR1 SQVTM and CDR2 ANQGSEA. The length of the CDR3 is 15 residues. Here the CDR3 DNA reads TGCAGCGCCGCCCCCCGGCTAGACTCCTACAATGAGCAGTTCTTC. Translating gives CSAAPRLDSYNEQFF.

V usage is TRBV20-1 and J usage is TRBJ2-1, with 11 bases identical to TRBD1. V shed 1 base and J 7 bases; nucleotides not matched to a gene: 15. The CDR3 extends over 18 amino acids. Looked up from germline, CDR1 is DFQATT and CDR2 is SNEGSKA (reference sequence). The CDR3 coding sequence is TGCAGTGCTAGAGGGACAGGGGGCGGGGGCCCCATTATTAATGAGCAGTTCTTC. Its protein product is CSARGTGGGGPIINEQFF.

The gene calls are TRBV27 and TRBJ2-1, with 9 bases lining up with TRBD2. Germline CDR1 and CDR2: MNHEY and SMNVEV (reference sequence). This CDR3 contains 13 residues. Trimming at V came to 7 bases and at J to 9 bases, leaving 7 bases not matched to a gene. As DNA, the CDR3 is TGTGCCAGCACCGGACTAGCGAGTGGTGAGCAGTTCTTC. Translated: CASTGLASGEQFF.

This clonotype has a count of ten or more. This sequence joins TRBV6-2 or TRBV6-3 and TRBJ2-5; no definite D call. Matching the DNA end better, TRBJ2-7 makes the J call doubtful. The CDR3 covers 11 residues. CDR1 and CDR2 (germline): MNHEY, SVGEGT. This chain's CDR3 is CASRSGYEQYF. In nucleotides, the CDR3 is TGTGCCAGCCGCTCCGGATACGAGCAGTACTTC.

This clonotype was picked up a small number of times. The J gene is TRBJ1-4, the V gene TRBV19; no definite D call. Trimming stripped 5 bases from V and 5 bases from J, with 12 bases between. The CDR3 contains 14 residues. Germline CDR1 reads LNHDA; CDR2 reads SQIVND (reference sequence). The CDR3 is CASSDNRRNEKLFF. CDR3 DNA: TGTGCCAGTAGTGATAACCGGAGAAATGAAAAACTGTTTTTT.

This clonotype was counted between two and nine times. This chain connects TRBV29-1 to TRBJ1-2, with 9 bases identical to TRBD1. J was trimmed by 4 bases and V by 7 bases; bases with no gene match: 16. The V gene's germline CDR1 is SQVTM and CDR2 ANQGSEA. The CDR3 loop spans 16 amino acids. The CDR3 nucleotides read TGCAGCGCCGGAACAGGGGGCGCGTATTTCGGCTATGGCTACACCTTC. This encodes CSAGTGGAYFGYGYTF. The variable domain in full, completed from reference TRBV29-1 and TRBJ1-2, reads SAVISQKPSRDICQRGTSLTIQCQVDSQVTMMFWYRQQPGQSLTLIATANQGSEATYESGFVIDKFPISRPNLTFSTLTVSNMSPEDSSIYLCSAGTGGAYFGYGYTFGSGTRLTVV.

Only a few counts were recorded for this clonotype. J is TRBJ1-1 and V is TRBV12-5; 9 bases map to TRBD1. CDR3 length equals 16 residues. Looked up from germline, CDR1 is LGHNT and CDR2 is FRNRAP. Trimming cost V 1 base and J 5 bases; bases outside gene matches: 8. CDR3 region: CASGLAKGQGRTEAFF. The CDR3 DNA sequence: TGTGCTAGTGGTTTGGCGAAAGGACAGGGGCGGACTGAAGCTTTCTTT.

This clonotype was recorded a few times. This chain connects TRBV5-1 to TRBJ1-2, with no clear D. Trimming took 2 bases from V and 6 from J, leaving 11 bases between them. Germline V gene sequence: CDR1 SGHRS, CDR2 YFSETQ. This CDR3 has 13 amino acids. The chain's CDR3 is CASSLSMEDGYTF. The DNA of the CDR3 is TGCGCCAGCAGCTTAAGTATGGAGGATGGCTACACCTTC. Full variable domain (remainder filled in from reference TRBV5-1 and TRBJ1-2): KAGVTQTPRYLIKTRGQQVTLSCSPISGHRSVSWYQQTPGQGLQFLFEYFSETQRNKGNFPGRFSGRQFSNSRSEMNVSTLELGDSALYLCASSLSMEDGYTFGSGTRLTVV.

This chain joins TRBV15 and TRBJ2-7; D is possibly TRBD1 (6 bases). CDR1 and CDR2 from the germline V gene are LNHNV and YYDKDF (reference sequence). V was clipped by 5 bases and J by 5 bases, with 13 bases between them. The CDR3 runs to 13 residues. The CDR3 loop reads CATSSHGQHEQYF. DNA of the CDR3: TGTGCCACCAGCTCCCATGGACAGCACGAGCAGTACTTC.

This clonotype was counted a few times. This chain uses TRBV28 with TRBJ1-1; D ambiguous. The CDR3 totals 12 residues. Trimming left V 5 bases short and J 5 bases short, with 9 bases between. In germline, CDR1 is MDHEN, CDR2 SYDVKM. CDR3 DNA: TGTGCCAGCAGTCCGGTGGGGACTGAAGCTTTCTTT. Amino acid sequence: CASSPVGTEAFF.

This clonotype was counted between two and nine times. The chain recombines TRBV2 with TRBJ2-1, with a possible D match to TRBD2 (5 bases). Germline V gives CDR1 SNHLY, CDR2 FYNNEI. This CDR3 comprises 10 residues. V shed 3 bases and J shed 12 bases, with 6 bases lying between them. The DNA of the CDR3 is TGTGCCAGCAGTGAGGGGAGGCAGTTCTTC. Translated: CASSEGRQFF.

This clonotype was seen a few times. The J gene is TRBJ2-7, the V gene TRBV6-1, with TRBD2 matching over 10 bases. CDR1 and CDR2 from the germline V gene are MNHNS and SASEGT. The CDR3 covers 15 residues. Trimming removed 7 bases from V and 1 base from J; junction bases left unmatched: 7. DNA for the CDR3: TGTGCCAGCAAGGAGGTAGCGGGAGGTTCCTACGAGCAGTACTTC. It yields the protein CASKEVAGGSYEQYF.

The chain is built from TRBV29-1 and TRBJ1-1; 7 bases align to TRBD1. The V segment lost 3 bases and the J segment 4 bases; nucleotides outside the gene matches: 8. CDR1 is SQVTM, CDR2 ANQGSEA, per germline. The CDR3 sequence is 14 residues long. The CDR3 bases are TGCAGCGTTGAGGGGACAGAGATGAGCACTGAAGCTTTCTTT. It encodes CSVEGTEMSTEAFF.

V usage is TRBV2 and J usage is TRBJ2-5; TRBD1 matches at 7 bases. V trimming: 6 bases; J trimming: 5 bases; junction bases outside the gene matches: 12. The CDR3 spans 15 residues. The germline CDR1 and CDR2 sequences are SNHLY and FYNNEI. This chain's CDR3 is CASSEQGTGQETQYF. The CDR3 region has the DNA TGTGCCAGCAGCGAACAGGGGACGGGGCAGGAGACCCAGTACTTC.

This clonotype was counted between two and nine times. CDR3: CASSSPGGRGETQYF. Here the CDR3 DNA reads TGTGCCAGCAGTTCCCCAGGGGGTAGAGGGGAGACCCAGTACTTC. This sequence joins TRBV6-5 and TRBJ2-5, with 7 nucleotides matching TRBD1. The CDR3 loop spans 15 amino acids. J gave up 5 bases and V 4 bases, and 10 bases lay outside the gene matches. Germline V gene lookup returns CDR1 MNHEY and CDR2 SVGAGI.

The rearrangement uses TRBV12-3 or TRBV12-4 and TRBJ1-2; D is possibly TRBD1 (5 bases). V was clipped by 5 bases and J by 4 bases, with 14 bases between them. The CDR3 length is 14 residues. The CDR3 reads CASSVTGTLYGYTF. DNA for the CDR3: TGTGCCAGCAGTGTAACCGGGACTCTCTATGGCTACACCTTC.

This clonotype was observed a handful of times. CDR3 residues: CASSVRLAGAAYNEQFF. The DNA of the CDR3 is TGTGCCAGCAGCGTTCGACTAGCGGGTGCCGCCTACAATGAGCAGTTCTTC. This rearrangement joins TRBV4-2 to TRBJ2-1, with 10 positions matching TRBD2. V shed 5 bases and J 2 bases; nucleotides not matched to a gene: 9. The CDR3 consists of 17 residues. CDR1 LGHNA and CDR2 YNFKEQ come from the germline V gene.

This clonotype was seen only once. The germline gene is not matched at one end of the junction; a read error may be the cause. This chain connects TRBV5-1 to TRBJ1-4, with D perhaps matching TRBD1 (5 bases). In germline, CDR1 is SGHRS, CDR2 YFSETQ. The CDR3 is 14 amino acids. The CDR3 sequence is CASNLTVPVQKLFF. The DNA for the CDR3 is TGCGCCAGCAACTTGACAGTTCCTGTCCAAAAACTGTTTTTT.

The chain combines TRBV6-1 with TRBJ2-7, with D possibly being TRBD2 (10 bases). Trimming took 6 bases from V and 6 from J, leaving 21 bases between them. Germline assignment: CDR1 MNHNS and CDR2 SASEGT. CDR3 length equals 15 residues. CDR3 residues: CASSPLLAGQGEQYF. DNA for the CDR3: TGTGCCAGCAGCCCATTACTAGCGGGACAGGGCGAGCAGTACTTC.

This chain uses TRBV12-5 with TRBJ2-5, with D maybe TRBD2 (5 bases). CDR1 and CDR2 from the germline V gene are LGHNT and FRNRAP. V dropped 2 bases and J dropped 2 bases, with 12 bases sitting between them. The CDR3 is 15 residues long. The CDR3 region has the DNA TGTGCTAGTGGTTTGATGTTTGGGAGTCAAGAGACCCAGTACTTC. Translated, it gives CASGLMFGSQETQYF.

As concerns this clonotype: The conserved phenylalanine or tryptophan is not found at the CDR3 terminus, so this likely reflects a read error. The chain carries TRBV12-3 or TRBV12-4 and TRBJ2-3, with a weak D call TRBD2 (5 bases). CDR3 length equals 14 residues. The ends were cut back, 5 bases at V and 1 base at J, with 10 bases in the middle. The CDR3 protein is CASSQSGRTDTQYL. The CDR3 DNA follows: TGTGCCAGCAGTCAAAGCGGACGCACAGATACGCAGTATCTT.

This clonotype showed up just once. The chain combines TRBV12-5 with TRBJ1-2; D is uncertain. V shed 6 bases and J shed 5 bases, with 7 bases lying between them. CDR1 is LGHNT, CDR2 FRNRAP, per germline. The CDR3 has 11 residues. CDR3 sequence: CASGVPYGYTF. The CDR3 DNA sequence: TGTGCTAGTGGCGTACCTTATGGCTACACCTTC.

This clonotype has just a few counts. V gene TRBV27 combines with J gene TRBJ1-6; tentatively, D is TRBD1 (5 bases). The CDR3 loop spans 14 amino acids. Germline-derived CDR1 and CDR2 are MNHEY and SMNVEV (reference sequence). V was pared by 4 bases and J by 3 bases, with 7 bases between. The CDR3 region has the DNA TGTGCCAGCAGTTACGGGGGCTATAATTCACCCCTCCACTTT. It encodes CASSYGGYNSPLHF.

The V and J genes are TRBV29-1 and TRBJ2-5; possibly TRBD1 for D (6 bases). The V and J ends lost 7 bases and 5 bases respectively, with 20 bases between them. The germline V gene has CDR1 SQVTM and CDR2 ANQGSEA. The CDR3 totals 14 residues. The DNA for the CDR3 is TGCAGCGCTAAGTTACAGGGTGCGCGGGAGACCCAGTACTTC. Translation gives CSAKLQGARETQYF.

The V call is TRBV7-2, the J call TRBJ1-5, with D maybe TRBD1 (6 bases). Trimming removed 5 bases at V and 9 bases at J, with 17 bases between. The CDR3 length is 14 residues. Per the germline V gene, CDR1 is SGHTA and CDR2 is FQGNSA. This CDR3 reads CASSLGQPPGPQHF. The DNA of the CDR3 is TGTGCCAGCAGCCTTGGACAGCCGCCGGGGCCCCAGCATTTT. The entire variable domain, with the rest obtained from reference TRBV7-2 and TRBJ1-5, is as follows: GAGVSQSPSNKVTEKGKDVELRCDPISGHTALYWYRQSLGQGLEFLIYFQGNSAPDKSGLPSDRFSAERTGGSVSTLTIQRTQQEDSAVYLCASSLGQPPGPQHFGDGTRLSIL.